This TCR beta chain derives from a study of blood T cell repertoires in COVID-19. In the study overall: Samples representing acute and convalescent COVID-19 were sourced from the United States, Italy and Spain. In each case, the material was cDNA or gDNA derived from T cells, B-cell-depleted T cells, or PBMCs.

Per the study methods: Scientists estimated how many nucleated cells there were by amplifying reference gene primers. TCRdb keeps only in-frame clones here, not all; method: immunoSEQ multiplex PCR. V and J calls and clone size are as listed in that table; D and trimming were resolved from the DNA. The profile covers about 110,000 clones, with around 82% appearing a single time and 16% taken by the ten largest. CDR1 is LNHDA and CDR2 is SQIVND in the germline V gene (reference sequence). V was trimmed by 4 bases and J by 1 base, leaving 14 bases between them. This CDR3 has 15 residues. Sequenced input: peripheral blood. This sequence was found in a woman in her sixties or seventies with acute or convalescent COVID-19. The V call is TRBV19, the J call TRBJ2-7, with TRBD2 as a possible D gene (5 bases). The CDR3 here is CASSTSNWYSYEQYF. CDR3 sequence (DNA): TGTGCCAGTAGTACTAGCAATTGGTATTCCTACGAGCAGTACTTC.